This T cell receptor (beta chain) was found in a study of cytomegalovirus exposure and HLA in healthy donors (dated by TCRdb to the late 2010s). About the investigation overall: In an earlier analysis of fewer than 750 of the donors, less than 350 Gb of sequence data and 100 million or so unique TCR beta sequences from roughly 200 million T cells were reported. High-throughput TCR immunosequencing, statistical association of individual TCRs with disease status, and machine learning were combined to predict cytomegalovirus infection status. About 310 gigabases of sequencing data and roughly 90 million unique TCR sequences were included in an early release covering around 600 HLA-typed donors. Of the 300 to 450 genotyped donors, less than 90% were placed in the genetic ancestry cluster associated with self-reported Caucasian donors. The later analysis used no new phenotypic data to find candidate immune exposures, relying instead on TCR beta sequences and their occurrence across donors. HLA typing covered class I and class II loci at four-digit resolution. A later analysis re-analyzed previously published TCR beta repertoires from 666 donors and added high-resolution HLA genotyping to study TCR occurrence patterns. A handful of DR-DQ haplotypes were handled as single units for association and clustering because linkage in the cohort was strong. The study profiled the T cell repertoires of under 850 subjects by immunosequencing and related them to cytomegalovirus serostatus. Every discovery cohort repertoire had been produced on one sequencing platform. The number of donors typed differed by locus, with 629-630 for A, B, C, DRB1 and DQB1, about 500 for DQA1, nearly 610 for DPA1, and 450 to 480 for DPB1. Donor age, sex, ethnicity and CMV serostatus were compiled alongside the repertoire data. A later genetic analysis used genome-wide SNP genotypes for about three fifths of the 666 donors, treating that subset as a discovery cohort. Besides the first cohort of some 670 subjects, a separate validation cohort made up of 120 different subjects was used. Among about 400 genotyped donors of the cohort, an average of approximately 200,000 unique TCR beta nucleotide sequences was sequenced per donor, of which 15% to 20% were non-productive. The study aimed to test whether cataloging public T cell receptors could reveal signatures of past pathogen exposure. An earlier analysis of 450 to 750 of the donors used high-throughput TCR beta sequencing to judge whether each TCR beta V gene segment behaved as functional or pseudogenic. Paper-wide results and their limitations: Correlated functional status among segregating V segments might reflect linkage disequilibrium, but an unknown experimental factor could not be ruled out. Around 16 rarely observed V segments, including chromosome 9 orphons, were excluded from the earlier analysis of almost 600 of the donors because counts were too low. When HLA alleles, especially DR and DQ, strongly co-occurred, attributing TCR associations to individual alleles was difficult. It was suggested by the authors that the approach could potentially be generalized to other disease states and immunological phenotypes. The sequencing pipeline was judged likely to have produced a cluster of highly shared sequence variants as a technical artifact. Some IMGT-functional V segments, including TRBV6-2 and TRBV6-3, could not be distinguished by the 87-base-pair reads and were therefore excluded. According to a later genetic analysis, donors in an Asian-associated ancestry cluster had fewer N-insertions in productive TCRs than the approximately 670-donor mean. In a later analysis, HLA-associated TCR beta chains showed more clonal expansion and lower generation probabilities than non-associated chains that were equally common. In an earlier analysis of a few hundred of the donors, most TCR beta V segments were observed in productive rearrangements about 90% or about 30% of the time, broadly matching IMGT annotations. Cytomegalovirus status was reported to be diagnosed by the classifier with high specificity and sensitivity in both the original and validation cohorts. Because HLA typing was unavailable for some donors at each locus, only the typed subset was used in association tests. Most CMV-associated TCR beta chains appeared to be HLA-restricted in a later analysis, and the HLA associations seemed to be driven largely by CMV exposure. CMV serostatus was the only immune exposure information available for the cohort. A total of fewer than 200 TCR beta chains were listed by the study as associated with cytomegalovirus. A further reported finding was that TCR beta sequences accurately predicted the HLA-A and HLA-B alleles for most subjects in the first cohort. An association between a missense DCLRE1C variant and V-gene and J-gene trimming of TCR beta chains was found in a later genetic analysis and replicated in an independent cohort. This cohort had only TCR beta chains sequenced, and the lack of alpha or paired-chain data limited which features could be detected. In a later analysis, TCR association rates were found to vary across HLA loci, with the most associated TCRs seen for DRB1 alleles and the fewest for HLA-C alleles. A later analysis associated about 17,000 TCR beta sequences with specific HLA alleles at a false discovery rate of 0.05. Across donors, most TCR sequences were observed very rarely, whereas some public TCRs were present in many individuals. In a later analysis, several top co-occurrence clusters were reported to appear linked to parvovirus B19, influenza, CMV and Epstein-Barr virus. In vitro tests confirmed that three of the cytomegalovirus-associated TCR beta chains recognize cytomegalovirus antigens. The presence/absence analyses assumed that sequencing depth was roughly uniform across donors, and that assumption may not be true.

About this clone itself: No antigen is known for it. Base-call qualities are not available, and no considerably larger clone is one nucleotide away.

The CDR3 contains 20 residues, cysteine and phenylalanine counted. Only the CDR3 DNA is retained, 60 bases long and in frame from the first base. The cohort was made up of roughly 670 healthy bone marrow donors. At the time of sampling, every cohort member was nominally healthy, though immune exposures that went unrecorded were likely present. The donor tested CMV seronegative, placing the donor among the 350 to 400 seronegative members of the cohort. A peripheral blood sample was collected from each donor, and TCR beta sequencing was performed on peripheral blood mononuclear cells. The Qiagen DNeasy Blood Extraction Kit was used to extract genomic DNA from the blood cell samples. The library was produced with the immunoSEQ multiplex PCR assay. For the multiplex PCR, a mixture combining 60 forward primers for TCR Vbeta segments and 13 reverse primers for TCR Jbeta segments was used. A multiplex PCR assay on genomic DNA amplified the CDR3 region of rearranged TCR beta genes. On the Illumina HiSeq System, the amplified TCR beta libraries were sequenced as 87-base-pair reads. Per the source publication's procedure: A later analysis counted around 72 million unique TCR beta chains across the 670 or so repertoires, and roughly 9.9 million of these chains were shared by at least two donors. Raw reads were error-corrected and collapsed into unique sequences with a nearest-neighbor algorithm that merged closely related sequences to remove PCR and sequencing errors. To assign V, D and J gene segments, CDR3 sequences were aligned to IMGT reference sequences. For a sequence to be retained, a match of at least six nucleotides to both a V gene segment and a J gene segment was required. Rearrangements were classified as productive when the CDR3 lacked stop codons and remained in frame with V and J, and all other rearrangements were classified as non-productive. CDR3 was defined according to IMGT convention as the region running from the second conserved V-encoded cysteine to the conserved J-encoded phenylalanine. Sequences without an unambiguous match to a single V gene segment were excluded from the earlier analysis of 450 to 650 of the donors. In an earlier analysis of more than 500 of the donors, a V segment was called functional when productive rearrangements were above 56.7%, and segregating when the standard deviation between donors exceeded 5%. A statistical classification framework was built to diagnose cytomegalovirus status from the catalog of TCR beta chain sequences. In a later analysis, V and J genes were assigned by comparing TCR nucleotide sequences against IMGT/GENE-DB human TR gene sequences. In a later analysis, CDR3 sequences and most-parsimonious VDJ recombination scenarios were assigned using the TCRdist pipeline. In a later analysis, each TCR beta chain was defined by its CDR3 amino acid sequence together with its V-gene family, and reads without a unique V-gene family were excluded. To address suspected cross-contamination and a sequencing artifact, a later analysis removed under 600 highly shared, low-generation-probability nucleotide sequences. For each public chain, a later analysis derived a clonal expansion index from normalized ranks of inferred template counts within each repertoire. In a later analysis, generation probabilities were computed with a VDJ recombination model fitted to out-of-frame rearrangements, and the resulting probabilities were checked against IGoR. Hypergeometric tests were used in a later analysis to score TCR-TCR, TCR-HLA and TCR-CMV co-occurrence, with a repertoire-size bias correction applied to the TCR pairs. False discovery rates were estimated in a later analysis by permuting HLA or CMV assignments 20 times. In a later analysis, co-occurring TCRs were grouped with DBSCAN, and TCRdist sequence similarity was added when clustering was performed within HLA-allele-positive subsets. Repertoires with fewer than 30,000 or more than 120,000 public chains were left out of co-occurrence clustering, as were five repertoires with anomalous nucleotide sharing. Entries here come from immuneACCESS through TCRdb and include only in-frame sequences with V and J called. Some clones fail to appear in such tables; in the studies checked, an unresolved V gene covers under half of the shortfall, and the cause of the remainder is unknown. From that table come the V and J calls and clone size; the DNA was used to work out D and trimming. Present in this sample are roughly 150,000 clones, 70% to 90% of which were seen just once. The biggest ten clones account for 1.5% to 2% of the sample.

The V and J genes are TRBV21-1 and TRBJ2-7; TRBD2 was called by the table and not checked on the DNA. TRBV21-1 is a documented pseudogene. Sequencing was performed on PBMCs. The TCR was taken from a woman younger than 35 in good health and CMV-seronegative. The nucleotide sequence is TGTGCCAGCAGCAACGGACTGAGACGGGTTCAACCATCCTCTCCCTACGAGCAGTACTTC. This translates into CASSNGLRRVQPSSPYEQYF.